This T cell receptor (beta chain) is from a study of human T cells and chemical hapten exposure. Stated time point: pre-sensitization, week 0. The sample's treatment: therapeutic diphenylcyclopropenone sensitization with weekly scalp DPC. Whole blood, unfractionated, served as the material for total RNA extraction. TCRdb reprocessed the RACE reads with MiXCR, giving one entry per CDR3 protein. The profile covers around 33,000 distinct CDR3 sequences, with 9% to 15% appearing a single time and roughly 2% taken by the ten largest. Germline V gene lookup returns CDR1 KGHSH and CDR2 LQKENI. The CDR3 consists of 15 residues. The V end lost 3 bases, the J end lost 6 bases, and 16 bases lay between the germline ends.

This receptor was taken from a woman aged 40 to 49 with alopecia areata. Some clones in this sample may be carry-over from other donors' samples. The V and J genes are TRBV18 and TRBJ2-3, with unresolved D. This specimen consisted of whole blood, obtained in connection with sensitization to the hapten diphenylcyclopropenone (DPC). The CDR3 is CASSPLHLETDTQYF. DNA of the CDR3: TGTGCCAGCTCACCTTTACACCTAGAGACGGATACGCAGTATTTT.